Each of the 17 T cell receptor beta chains below was sequenced from the same sample in a study of read filtering for tumor transcriptome and immune sequencing. From roughly 400 ng of RNA, a library with molecular barcoded alpha/delta and beta/gamma adaptors was made. TCRdb itself ran the reads through MiXCR, one entry per CDR3 protein. Among approximately 140,000 distinct CDR3 sequences listed, approximately 13% were seen once. The sequenced sample consisted of a population of CD138-negative cells sorted from bone marrow. The origin of the receptors is a donor aged 40 or older with multiple myeloma.

Ten or more counts support this clonotype. The rearrangement uses TRBV6-6 and TRBJ2-4, with no clear D. Looked up from germline, CDR1 is MNHNY and CDR2 is SVGAGI (reference sequence). V was pared by 7 bases and J by 2 bases, with 6 bases between. This CDR3 region has 12 residues. This CDR3 is CASTETKNIQYF. CDR3 nucleotides: TGTGCCAGCACAGAGACCAAAAACATTCAGTACTTC.

Concerning this clonotype itself: A much more abundant neighbour one base away suggests this may be a read error. The V gene is TRBV29-1, the J gene TRBJ2-1, with 9 bases matching TRBD2. Per germline, CDR1 SQVTM and CDR2 ANQGSEA. This CDR3 has 14 amino acids. The DNA for the CDR3 is TGCAGCGGCGGACTAGCGCCCTCCTACAATGAGCAGTCCTTC. Protein product: CSGGLAPSYNEQSF.

The chain joins TRBV5-1 to TRBJ1-1, with D perhaps matching TRBD1 (5 bases). The CDR3 covers 15 residues. The V and J ends lost 3 bases and 1 base respectively, with 13 bases between them. The germline CDR1 and CDR2 sequences are SGHRS and YFSETQ. The CDR3 bases are TGCGCCAGCAGCTACGGGGACGGAAAGAACACTGAAGCTTTCTTT. Its translation is CASSYGDGKNTEAFF.

This clonotype was found many times. V and J are TRBV29-1 and TRBJ1-1; D uncertain. CDR1 and CDR2 (germline): SQVTM, ANQGSEA. Between the trimmed V and J ends, which lost 7 bases and 3 bases, there was a span of 12 bases. CDR3 length equals 12 residues. CDR3 region: CSGGVTHTEAFF. The CDR3 DNA reads as TGCAGCGGCGGGGTTACCCACACTGAAGCTTTCTTT.

The sample holds one count of this clonotype. This clone may be a read error of a much larger clone one base away. This rearrangement joins TRBV7-9 to TRBJ1-1; D is undetermined. The germline V gene has CDR1 SEHNR and CDR2 FQNEAQ (reference sequence). The V end lost 2 bases, the J end lost 3 bases, and 16 bases lay between the germline ends. The CDR3 is 16 residues long. The DNA of the CDR3 is TGTGCCAGCAGCTTACCTCCCCTGGCGAGGGACACTGAAGCTTTCTTT. Translating gives CASSLPPLARDTEAFF. Based on the CDR3 plus reference TRBV7-9 and TRBJ1-1, the full variable domain is DTGVSQNPRHKITKRGQNVTFRCDPISEHNRLYWYRQTLGQGPEFLTYFQNEAQLEKSRLLSDRFSAERPKGSFSTLEIQRTEQGDSAMYLCASSLPPLARDTEAFFGQGTRLTVV.

Ten or more counts support this clonotype. V and J are TRBV4-1 and TRBJ2-1, with D tentatively TRBD1 or TRBD2 (5 bases each). In germline, CDR1 is MGHRA, CDR2 YSYEKL. Trimming left V 10 bases short and J 2 bases short, with 15 bases between. The CDR3 sequence is 14 residues long. The CDR3 protein is CATPRECPYNEQFF. The CDR3 DNA is TGCGCCACCCCCAGGGAGTGCCCCTACAATGAGCAGTTCTTC.

A remark on this clonotype: Just one base apart from a much larger clone, this may be a read error. The chain combines TRBV20-1 with TRBJ1-4; D uncertain. The germline V and J ends were trimmed by 6 bases and 8 bases, with 19 bases remaining between them. The length of the CDR3 is 14 residues. Germline loops: CDR1 DFQATT, CDR2 SNEGSKA (reference sequence). The CDR3 DNA reads TGCAGTGCGCAGACAAGATTAAAAGGGGAAAAACTGTTTTTT. Translation gives CSAQTRLKGEKLFF.

At least ten counts were recorded for this clonotype. This sequence joins TRBV6-6 and TRBJ2-1; D is possibly TRBD1 (5 bases). V lost 2 bases and J 2 bases, leaving 13 bases between the germline ends. The germline V gene has CDR1 MNHNY and CDR2 SVGAGI (reference sequence). The CDR3 loop spans 16 amino acids. CDR3 in amino acids: CASSYARQGTYNEQFF. CDR3 nucleotide sequence: TGTGCCAGCAGTTACGCTCGGCAGGGAACCTACAATGAGCAGTTCTTC.

In its sample, this clonotype was seen many times. The chain links TRBV5-5 to TRBJ2-2; D not resolved. The CDR3 runs 14 residues. The germline V gene encodes CDR1 SGHKS and CDR2 YYEKEE (reference sequence). Deletions cut 4 bases from V and 2 bases from J, with 9 bases between. The DNA for the CDR3 is TGTGCCAGCAGCCGTAGAATCAACACCGGGGAGCTGTTTTTT. It encodes CASSRRINTGELFF.

Only a few counts were recorded for this clonotype. The chain links TRBV7-3 to TRBJ1-1; D remains ambiguous. Trimming cost V 5 bases and J 6 bases, with 16 bases left between them. This CDR3 has 14 amino acids. Germline CDR1 is SGHTA and CDR2 is FQGTGA. Here the CDR3 reads CASSPRGGMAEAFF. The CDR3, as DNA: TGTGCCAGCAGCCCACGGGGAGGAATGGCTGAAGCTTTCTTT.

In the case of this clonotype: This may stem from a read error, because a much larger clone lies one nucleotide away. The rearrangement links TRBV27 to TRBJ1-1; no clear D gene. The CDR3 spans 13 residues. From germline, CDR1 is MNHEY and CDR2 SMNVEV (reference sequence). V was shortened by 5 bases and J by 2 bases, with 9 bases between the two germline ends. CDR3 sequence: CASSPKDNTEAFF. The CDR3 DNA is TGTGCCAGCAGTCCTAAAGATAACACTGAAGCTTTCTTT.

This clonotype came up many times. The gene calls are TRBV25-1 and TRBJ2-7; 12 bases line up with TRBD2. Per the germline V gene, CDR1 is MGHDK and CDR2 is SYGVNS. Trimming at V came to 3 bases and at J to 2 bases, leaving 2 bases not matched to a gene. The CDR3 spans 15 residues. This CDR3 reads CASSETSGRPYEQYF. DNA for the CDR3: TGTGCCAGCAGTGAGACTAGCGGGAGACCCTACGAGCAGTACTTC.

This clonotype came up many times. The chain combines TRBV6-2 or TRBV6-3 with TRBJ2-5; TRBD2 might be the D (5 bases). V was clipped by 6 bases and J by 2 bases, with 10 bases between them. This CDR3 spans 13 amino acids. Germline V lookup: CDR1 MNHEY, CDR2 SVGEGT. For the CDR3, the DNA is TGTGCCAGCAGGAAAAGCGGACAAGAGACCCAGTACTTC. Translating it yields CASRKSGQETQYF.

A remark on this clonotype: This could be a read error, since a much larger clone is one nucleotide away. This chain joins TRBV7-8 and TRBJ2-5; D not resolved. From germline, CDR1 is SGHVS and CDR2 FQNEAQ. The CDR3 has 14 residues. In DNA, the CDR3 is TGTGCCAGCAGCCAGCTGGGTGTTGGAGAGATCCAGTACTTC. Translating it yields CASSQLGVGEIQYF.

This clonotype was seen many times. The rearrangement joins TRBV7-9 to TRBJ2-1, with TRBD2 identical over 13 bases. This CDR3 region has 18 residues. Germline assignment: CDR1 SEHNR and CDR2 FQNEAQ (reference sequence). V lost 2 bases to trimming and J lost 10 bases; unmatched junction nucleotides: 14. This CDR3 is CASSLSRFTSGRAQEQFF. CDR3 coding DNA: TGTGCCAGCAGCTTATCCCGGTTTACTAGCGGGAGGGCTCAGGAGCAGTTCTTC.

The sample holds many counts of this clonotype. This chain uses TRBV20-1 with TRBJ2-1; D might be TRBD2 (6 bases). CDR1 and CDR2 (germline): DFQATT, SNEGSKA (reference sequence). V was pared by 0 bases and J by 2 bases, with 11 bases between. The CDR3 consists of 15 residues. The CDR3 coding sequence is TGCAGTGCTAGAGATCGGAGGGCCCCCTACAATGAGCAGTTCTTC. Its protein is CSARDRRAPYNEQFF.

This clonotype was detected many times. DNA of the CDR3: TGCAGTGCTAGGGAGAGGGCCTTGGGACTGGGGAGGGAGACCCAGTACTTC. This sequence encodes CSARERALGLGRETQYF. J is TRBJ2-5 and V is TRBV20-1, with D possibly matching TRBD2 (6 bases). CDR1 is DFQATT, CDR2 SNEGSKA, per germline (reference sequence). Deletions cut 3 bases from V and 5 bases from J, with 25 bases between. CDR3 length equals 17 residues.